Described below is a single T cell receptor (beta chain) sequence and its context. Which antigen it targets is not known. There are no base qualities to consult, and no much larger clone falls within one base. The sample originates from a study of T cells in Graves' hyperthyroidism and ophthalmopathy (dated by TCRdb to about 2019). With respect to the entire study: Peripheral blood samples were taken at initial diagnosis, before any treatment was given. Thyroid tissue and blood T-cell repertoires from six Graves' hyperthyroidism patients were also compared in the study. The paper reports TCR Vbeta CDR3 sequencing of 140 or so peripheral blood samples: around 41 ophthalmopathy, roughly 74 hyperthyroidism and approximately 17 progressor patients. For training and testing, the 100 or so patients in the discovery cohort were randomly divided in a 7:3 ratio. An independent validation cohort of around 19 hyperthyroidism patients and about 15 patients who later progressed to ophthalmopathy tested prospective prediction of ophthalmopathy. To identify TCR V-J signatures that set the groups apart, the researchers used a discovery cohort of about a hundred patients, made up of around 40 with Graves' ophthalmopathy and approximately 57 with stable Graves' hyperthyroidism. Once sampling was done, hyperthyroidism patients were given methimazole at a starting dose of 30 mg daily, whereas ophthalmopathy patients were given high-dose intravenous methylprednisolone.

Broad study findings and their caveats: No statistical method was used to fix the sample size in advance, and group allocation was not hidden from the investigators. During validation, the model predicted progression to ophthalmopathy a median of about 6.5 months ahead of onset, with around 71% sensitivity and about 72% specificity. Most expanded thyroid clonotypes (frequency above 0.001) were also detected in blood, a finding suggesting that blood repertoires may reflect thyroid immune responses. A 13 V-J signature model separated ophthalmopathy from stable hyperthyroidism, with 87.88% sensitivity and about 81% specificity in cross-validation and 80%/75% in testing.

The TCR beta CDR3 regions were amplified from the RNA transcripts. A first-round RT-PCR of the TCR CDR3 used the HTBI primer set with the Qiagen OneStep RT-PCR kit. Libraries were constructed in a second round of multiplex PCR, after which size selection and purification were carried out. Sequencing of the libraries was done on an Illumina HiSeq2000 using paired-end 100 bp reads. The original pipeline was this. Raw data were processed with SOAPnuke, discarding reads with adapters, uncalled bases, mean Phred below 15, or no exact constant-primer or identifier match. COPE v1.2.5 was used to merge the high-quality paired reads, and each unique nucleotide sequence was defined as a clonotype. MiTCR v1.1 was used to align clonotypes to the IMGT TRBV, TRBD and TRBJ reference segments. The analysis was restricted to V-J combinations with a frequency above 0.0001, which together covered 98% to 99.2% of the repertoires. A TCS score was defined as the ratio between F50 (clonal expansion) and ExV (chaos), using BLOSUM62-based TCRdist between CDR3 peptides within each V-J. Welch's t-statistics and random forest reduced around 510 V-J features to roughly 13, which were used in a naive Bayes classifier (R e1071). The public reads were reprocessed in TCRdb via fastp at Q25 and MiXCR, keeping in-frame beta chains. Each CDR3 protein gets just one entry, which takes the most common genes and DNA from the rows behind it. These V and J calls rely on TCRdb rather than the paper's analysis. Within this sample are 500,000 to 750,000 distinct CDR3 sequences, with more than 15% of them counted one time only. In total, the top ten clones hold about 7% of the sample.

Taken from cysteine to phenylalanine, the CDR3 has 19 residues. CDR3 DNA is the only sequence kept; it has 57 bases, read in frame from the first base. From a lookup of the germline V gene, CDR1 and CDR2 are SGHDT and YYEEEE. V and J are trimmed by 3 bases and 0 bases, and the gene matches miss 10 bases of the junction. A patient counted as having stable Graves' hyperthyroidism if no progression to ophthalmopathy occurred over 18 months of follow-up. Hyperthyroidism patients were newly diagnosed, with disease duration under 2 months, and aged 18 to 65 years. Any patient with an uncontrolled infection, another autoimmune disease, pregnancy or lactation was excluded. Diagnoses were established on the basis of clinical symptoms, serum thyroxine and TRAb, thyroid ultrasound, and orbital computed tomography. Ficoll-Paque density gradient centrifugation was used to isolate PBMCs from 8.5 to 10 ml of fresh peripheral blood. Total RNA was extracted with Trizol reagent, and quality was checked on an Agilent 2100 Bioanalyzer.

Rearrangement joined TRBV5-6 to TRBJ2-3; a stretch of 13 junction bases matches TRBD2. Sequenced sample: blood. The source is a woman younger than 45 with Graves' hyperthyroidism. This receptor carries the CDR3 CASSWAPGTSGTSTDTQYF. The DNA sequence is TGTGCCAGCAGCTGGGCCCCCGGGACTAGCGGGACTAGCACAGATACGCAGTATTTT.